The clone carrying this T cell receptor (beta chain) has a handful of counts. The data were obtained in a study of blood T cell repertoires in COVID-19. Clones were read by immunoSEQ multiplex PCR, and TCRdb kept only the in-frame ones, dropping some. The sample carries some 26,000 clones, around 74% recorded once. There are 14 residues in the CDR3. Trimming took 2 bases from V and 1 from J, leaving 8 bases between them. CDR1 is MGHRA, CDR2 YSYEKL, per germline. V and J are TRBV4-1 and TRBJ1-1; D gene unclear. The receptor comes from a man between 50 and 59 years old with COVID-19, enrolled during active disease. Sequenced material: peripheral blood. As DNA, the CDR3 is TGCGCCAGCAGCCAACACTTTAAGAACACTGAAGCTTTCTTT. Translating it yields CASSQHFKNTEAFF.